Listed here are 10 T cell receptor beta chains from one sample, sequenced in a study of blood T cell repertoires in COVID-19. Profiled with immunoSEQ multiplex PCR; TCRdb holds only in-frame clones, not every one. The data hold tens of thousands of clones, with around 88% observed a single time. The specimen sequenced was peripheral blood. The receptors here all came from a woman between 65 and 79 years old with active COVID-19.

In DNA form, the CDR3 reads TGTGCCAGCAGCTTGGTTACAGGTGAGCAGTTCTTC. The encoded protein is CASSLVTGEQFF. J is TRBJ2-1 and V is TRBV5-6; tentatively, D is TRBD1 (5 bases). V was shortened by 0 bases and J by 9 bases, with 7 bases between the two germline ends. The CDR3 runs 12 residues. Germline values: CDR1 SGHDT, CDR2 YYEEEE.

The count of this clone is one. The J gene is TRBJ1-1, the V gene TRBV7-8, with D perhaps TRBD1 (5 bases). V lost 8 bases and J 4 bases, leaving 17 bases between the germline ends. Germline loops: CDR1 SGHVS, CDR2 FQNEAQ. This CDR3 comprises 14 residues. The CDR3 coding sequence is TGTGCCAGCGACTGGGGGGGTCGGGGCACTGAAGCTTTCTTT. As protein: CASDWGGRGTEAFF.

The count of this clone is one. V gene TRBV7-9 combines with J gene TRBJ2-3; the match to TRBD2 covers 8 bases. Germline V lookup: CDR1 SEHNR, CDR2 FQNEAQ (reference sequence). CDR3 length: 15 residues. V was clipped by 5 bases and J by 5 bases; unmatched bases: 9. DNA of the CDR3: TGTGCCAGCAGCCCCGGGGGGGCAGGATTAGATACGCAGTATTTT. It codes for CASSPGGAGLDTQYF. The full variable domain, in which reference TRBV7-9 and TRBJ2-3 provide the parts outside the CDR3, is DTGVSQNPRHKITKRGQNVTFRCDPISEHNRLYWYRQTLGQGPEFLTYFQNEAQLEKSRLLSDRFSAERPKGSFSTLEIQRTEQGDSAMYLCASSPGGAGLDTQYFGPGTRLTVL.

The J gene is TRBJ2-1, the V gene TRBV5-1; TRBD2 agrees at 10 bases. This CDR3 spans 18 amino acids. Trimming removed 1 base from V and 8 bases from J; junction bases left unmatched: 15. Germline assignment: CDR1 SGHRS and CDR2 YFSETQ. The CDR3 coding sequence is TGCGCCAGCAGCTTGCCCTCTCCCAGCGGGGGGGCCTGGGATGAGCAGTTCTTC. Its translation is CASSLPSPSGGAWDEQFF.

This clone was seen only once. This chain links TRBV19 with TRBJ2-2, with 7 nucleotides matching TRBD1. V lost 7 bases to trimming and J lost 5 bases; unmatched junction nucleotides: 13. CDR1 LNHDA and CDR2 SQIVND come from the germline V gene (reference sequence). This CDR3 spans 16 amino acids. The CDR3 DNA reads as TGTGCCAGTAAGGGTAGTTGGCAGGGGGATACCGGGGAGCTGTTTTTT. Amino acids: CASKGSWQGDTGELFF.

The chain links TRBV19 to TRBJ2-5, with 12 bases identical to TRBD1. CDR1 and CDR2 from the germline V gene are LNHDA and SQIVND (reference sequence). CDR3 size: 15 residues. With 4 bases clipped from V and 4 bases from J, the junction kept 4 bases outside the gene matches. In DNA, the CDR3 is TGTGCCAGTAGTAGGGGACAGGGGGCGAGAGAGACCCAGTACTTC. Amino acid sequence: CASSRGQGARETQYF.

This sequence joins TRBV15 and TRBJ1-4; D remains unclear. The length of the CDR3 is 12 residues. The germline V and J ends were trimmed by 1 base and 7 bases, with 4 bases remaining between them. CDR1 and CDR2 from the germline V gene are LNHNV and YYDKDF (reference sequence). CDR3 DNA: TGTGCCACCAGCAGAGGAGGTGAAAAACTGTTTTTT. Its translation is CATSRGGEKLFF.

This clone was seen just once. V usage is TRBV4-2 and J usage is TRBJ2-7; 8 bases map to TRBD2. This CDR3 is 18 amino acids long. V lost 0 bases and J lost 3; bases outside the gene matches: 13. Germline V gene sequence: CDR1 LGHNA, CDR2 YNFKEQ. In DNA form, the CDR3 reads TGTGCCAGCAGCCAAGACCCCGATGGGGTAGCGGGGAACTACGAGCAGTACTTC. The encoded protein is CASSQDPDGVAGNYEQYF.

CDR3 amino acids: CASSPPGQGADTEAFF. As DNA, the CDR3 is TGTGCCAGCAGCCCTCCGGGACAGGGGGCGGACACTGAAGCTTTCTTT. V usage is TRBV13 and J usage is TRBJ1-1; TRBD1 matches 12 bases. The germline CDR1 and CDR2 sequences are PRHDT and FYEKMQ (reference sequence). The CDR3 runs to 16 residues. V was pared by 5 bases and J by 3 bases, with 7 bases of the junction left unmatched.

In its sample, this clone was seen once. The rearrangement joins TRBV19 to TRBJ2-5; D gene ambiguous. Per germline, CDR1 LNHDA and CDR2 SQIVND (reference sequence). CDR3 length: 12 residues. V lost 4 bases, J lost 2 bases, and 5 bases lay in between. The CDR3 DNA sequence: TGTGCCAGTAGTAGCGATCAAGAGACCCAGTACTTC. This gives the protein CASSSDQETQYF.